A selection of T cell receptor beta chains follows, all from one sample in a study of PD-1 blockade in mismatch repair-deficient tumors. Sequenced by immunoSEQ multiplex PCR; TCRdb stores in-frame clones only, minus some. Among 14,000 or so clones listed, 84% were seen once. The input for sequencing was PBMCs, taken around 15 weeks after starting pembrolizumab. These receptors all stem from an adult with mismatch repair-deficient cancer. Both conserved end residues are part of each CDR3.

>TRBJ2-7|TRBV7-9
CASSPLSSGRTYEQYF
>TRBJ1-5|TRBV23-1
CASSPRAPYQPQHF
>TRBJ2-1|TRBV28
CASSLRQGAKFF
>TRBJ1-6|TRBV19
CASSIQGANNSPLHF
>TRBJ2-1|TRBV7-3
CASSSRFLAGVNEQFF
>TRBJ2-7|TRBV28
CASSSPLSKTGSYEQYF
>TRBJ1-1|TRBV7-9
CASSPPSVEAFF
>TRBJ1-3|TRBV5-1
CASSDSDSGNTIYF
>TRBJ2-7|TRBV11-3
CASSYGTFSYEQYF
>TRBJ1-4|TRBV7-9
CASSPQGSANEKLFF
>TRBJ2-2|TRBV28
CAASRGPNTGELFF
>TRBJ1-2|TRBV28
CASIDTVNFHGYTF
>TRBJ1-5|TRBV18
CASSSSYSWGPTINQPQHF
>TRBJ2-2|TRBV5-1
CASSPDRGHTGELFF
>TRBJ2-1|TRBV13
CASSLSTGEQFF
>TRBJ1-1|TRBV28
CASSHRSAKNTEAFF
>TRBJ2-2|TRBV9
CASSVTSGVGTGELFF